This paragraph reports one TCR beta chain. The data stem from a study of blood T cell repertoires in COVID-19. Measured with immunoSEQ multiplex PCR; TCRdb has only the in-frame clones, and not every one. The data hold 130,000 to 150,000 clones, with approximately 88% observed a single time. Sequenced material: peripheral blood. This TCR derives from a woman between 45 and 65 years old with acute or convalescent COVID-19.

CDR3 amino acids: CASIARPGNTIYF. The CDR3 DNA reads TGTGCCAGTATCGCCAGGCCCGGAAACACCATATATTTT. The chain carries TRBV19 and TRBJ1-3, with D uncertain. V dropped 7 bases and J dropped 4 bases, with 11 bases sitting between them. Germline V gene sequence: CDR1 LNHDA, CDR2 SQIVND (reference sequence). The length of the CDR3 is 13 residues. Combining the CDR3 with reference TRBV19 and TRBJ1-3 gives the whole variable domain DGGITQSPKYLFRKEGQNVTLSCEQNLNHDAMYWYRQDPGQGLRLIYYSQIVNDFQKGDIAEGYSVSREKKESFPLTVTSAQKNPTAFYLCASIARPGNTIYFGEGSWLTVV.